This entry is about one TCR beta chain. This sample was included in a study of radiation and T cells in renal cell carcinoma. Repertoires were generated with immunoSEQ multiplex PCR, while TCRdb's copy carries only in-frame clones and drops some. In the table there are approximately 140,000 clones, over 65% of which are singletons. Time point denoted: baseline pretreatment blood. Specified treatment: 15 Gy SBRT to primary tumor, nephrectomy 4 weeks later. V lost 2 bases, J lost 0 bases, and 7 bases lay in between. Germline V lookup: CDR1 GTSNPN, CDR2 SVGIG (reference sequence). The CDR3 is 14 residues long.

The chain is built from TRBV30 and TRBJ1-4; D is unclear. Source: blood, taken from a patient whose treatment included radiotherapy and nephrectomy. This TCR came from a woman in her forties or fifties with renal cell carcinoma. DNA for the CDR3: TGTGCCTGGAGTATGTCTGCAACTAATGAAAAACTGTTTTTT. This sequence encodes CAWSMSATNEKLFF.